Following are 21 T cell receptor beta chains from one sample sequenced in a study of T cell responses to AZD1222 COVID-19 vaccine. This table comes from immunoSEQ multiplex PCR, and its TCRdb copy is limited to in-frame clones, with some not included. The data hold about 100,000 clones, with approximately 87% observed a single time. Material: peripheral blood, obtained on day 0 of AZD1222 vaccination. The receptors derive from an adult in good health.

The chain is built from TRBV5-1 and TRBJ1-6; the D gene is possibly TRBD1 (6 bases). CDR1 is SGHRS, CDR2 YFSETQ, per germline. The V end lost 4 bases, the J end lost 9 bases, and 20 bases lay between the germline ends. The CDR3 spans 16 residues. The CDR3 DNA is TGCGCCAGCAGCCCCTCCACAACAGGGTCGGGTTCACCCCTCCACTTT. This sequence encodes CASSPSTTGSGSPLHF.

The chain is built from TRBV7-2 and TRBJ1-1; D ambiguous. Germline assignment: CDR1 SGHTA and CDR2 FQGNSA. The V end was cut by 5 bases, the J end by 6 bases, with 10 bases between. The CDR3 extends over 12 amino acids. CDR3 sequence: CASSPRESEAFF. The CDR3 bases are TGTGCCAGCAGCCCCCGTGAGTCTGAAGCTTTCTTT.

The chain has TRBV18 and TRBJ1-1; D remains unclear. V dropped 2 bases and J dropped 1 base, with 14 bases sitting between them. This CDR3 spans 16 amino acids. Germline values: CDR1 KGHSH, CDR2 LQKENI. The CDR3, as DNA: TGTGCCAGCTCACCATTTACCAAGGGTAGGAACACTGAAGCTTTCTTT. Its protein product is CASSPFTKGRNTEAFF.

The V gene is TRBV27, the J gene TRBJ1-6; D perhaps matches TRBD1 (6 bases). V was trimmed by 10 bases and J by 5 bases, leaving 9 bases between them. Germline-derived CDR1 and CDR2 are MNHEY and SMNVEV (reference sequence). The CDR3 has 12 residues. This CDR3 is CATWGHNSPLHF. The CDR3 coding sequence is TGTGCCACCTGGGGGCATAATTCACCCCTCCACTTT.

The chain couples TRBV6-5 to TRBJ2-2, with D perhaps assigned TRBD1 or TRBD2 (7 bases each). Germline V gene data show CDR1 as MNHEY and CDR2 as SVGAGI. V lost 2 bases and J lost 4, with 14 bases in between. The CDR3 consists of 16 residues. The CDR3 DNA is TGTGCCAGCAGTTACGGCCAGGGGGGGACCACCGGGGAGCTGTTTTTT. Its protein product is CASSYGQGGTTGELFF.

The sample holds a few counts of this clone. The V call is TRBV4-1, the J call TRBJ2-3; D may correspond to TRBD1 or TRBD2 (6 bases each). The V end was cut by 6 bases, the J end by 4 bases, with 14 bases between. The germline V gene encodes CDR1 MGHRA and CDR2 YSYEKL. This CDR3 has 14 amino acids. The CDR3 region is CASREGGAADTQYF. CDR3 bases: TGCGCCAGCAGGGAGGGGGGCGCGGCAGATACGCAGTATTTT.

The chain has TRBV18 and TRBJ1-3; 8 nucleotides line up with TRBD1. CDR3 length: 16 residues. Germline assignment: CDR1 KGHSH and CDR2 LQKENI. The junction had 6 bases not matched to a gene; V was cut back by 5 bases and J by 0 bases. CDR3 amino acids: CASSSGTGTSGNTIYF. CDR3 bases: TGTGCCAGCTCATCCGGGACAGGAACCTCTGGAAACACCATATATTTT.

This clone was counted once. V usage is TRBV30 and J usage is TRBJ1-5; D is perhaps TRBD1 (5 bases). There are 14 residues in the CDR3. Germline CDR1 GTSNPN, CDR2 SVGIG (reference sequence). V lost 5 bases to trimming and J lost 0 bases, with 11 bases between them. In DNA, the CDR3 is TGTGCCTGGGACACAGGTATTAGCAATCAGCCCCAGCATTTT. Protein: CAWDTGISNQPQHF.

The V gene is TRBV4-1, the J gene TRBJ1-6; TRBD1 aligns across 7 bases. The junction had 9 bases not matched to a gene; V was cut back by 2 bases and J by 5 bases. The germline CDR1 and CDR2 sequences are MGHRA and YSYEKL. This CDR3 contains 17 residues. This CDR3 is CASSQILQGSDNSPLHF. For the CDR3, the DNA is TGCGCCAGCAGCCAAATCTTACAGGGGTCGGATAATTCACCCCTCCACTTT.

As DNA, the CDR3 is TGTGCCAGCAGCCTGGGACTAGCGATTATTGAGCAGTTCTTC. Translating gives CASSLGLAIIEQFF. This chain joins TRBV3-1 (or the pseudogene TRBV3-2) and TRBJ2-1; 10 bases align to TRBD2. CDR3 length: 14 amino acids. Unmatched junction bases numbered 6, after V lost 4 bases and J lost 9 bases. Germline CDR1 reads LGHDT; CDR2 reads YNNKEL (reference sequence).

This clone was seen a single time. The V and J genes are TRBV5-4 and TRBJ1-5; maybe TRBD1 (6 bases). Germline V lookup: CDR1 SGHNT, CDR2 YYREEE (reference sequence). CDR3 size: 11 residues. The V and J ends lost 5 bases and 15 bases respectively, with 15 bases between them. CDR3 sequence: CASRERGGRHF. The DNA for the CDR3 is TGTGCCAGCAGGGAGAGGGGGGGGAGGCATTTT.

The DNA of the CDR3 is TGTGCCAGCCACAGCTTGAACACTGAAGCTTTCTTT. It yields the protein CASHSLNTEAFF. V usage is TRBV2 and J usage is TRBJ1-1; D is ambiguous. V dropped 8 bases and J dropped 0 bases, with 7 bases sitting between them. The germline V gene has CDR1 SNHLY and CDR2 FYNNEI. This CDR3 is 12 amino acids long.

CDR3 DNA sequence: TGTGCCACCCGGAGGGGAAGCAATCAGCCCCAGCATTTT. Its translation: CATRRGSNQPQHF. The gene calls are TRBV24-1 and TRBJ1-5, with a weak D call TRBD1 (5 bases). Per the germline V gene, CDR1 is KGHDR and CDR2 is SFDVKD. The V gene lost 9 bases and the J gene lost 1 base, with 9 bases spanning the gap. CDR3 length equals 13 residues.

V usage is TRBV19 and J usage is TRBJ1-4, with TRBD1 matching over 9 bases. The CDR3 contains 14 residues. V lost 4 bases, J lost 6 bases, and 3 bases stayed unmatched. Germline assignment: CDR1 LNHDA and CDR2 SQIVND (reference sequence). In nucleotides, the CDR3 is TGTGCCAGTAGTAGGAACAGGGGGCATGAAAAACTGTTTTTT. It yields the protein CASSRNRGHEKLFF.

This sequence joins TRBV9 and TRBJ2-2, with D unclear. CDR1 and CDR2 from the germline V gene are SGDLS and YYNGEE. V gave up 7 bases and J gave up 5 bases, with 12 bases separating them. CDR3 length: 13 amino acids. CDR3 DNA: TGTGCCAGCGCCCATCTGGGGACCGGGGAGCTGTTTTTT. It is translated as CASAHLGTGELFF.

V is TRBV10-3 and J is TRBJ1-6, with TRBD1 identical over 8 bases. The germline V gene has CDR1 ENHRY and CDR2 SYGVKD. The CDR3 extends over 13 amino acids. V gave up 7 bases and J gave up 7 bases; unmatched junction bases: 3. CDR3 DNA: TGTGCCATCACGGACAGGGAGAATTCACCCCTCCACTTT. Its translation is CAITDRENSPLHF.

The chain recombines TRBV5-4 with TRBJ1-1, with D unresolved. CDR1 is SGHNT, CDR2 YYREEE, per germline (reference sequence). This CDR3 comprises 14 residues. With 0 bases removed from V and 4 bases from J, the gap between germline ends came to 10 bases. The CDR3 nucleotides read TGTGCCAGCAGCTTGGAGACGGGGAGCACTGAAGCTTTCTTT. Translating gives CASSLETGSTEAFF.

The DNA of the CDR3 is TGTGCCAGCAGTGGGACAGTTAACTATGGCTACACCTTC. Translation gives CASSGTVNYGYTF. This chain uses TRBV2 with TRBJ1-2; D is perhaps TRBD1 (6 bases). The CDR3 loop spans 13 amino acids. V was shortened by 4 bases and J by 1 base, with 7 bases between the two germline ends. Germline CDR1 reads SNHLY; CDR2 reads FYNNEI.

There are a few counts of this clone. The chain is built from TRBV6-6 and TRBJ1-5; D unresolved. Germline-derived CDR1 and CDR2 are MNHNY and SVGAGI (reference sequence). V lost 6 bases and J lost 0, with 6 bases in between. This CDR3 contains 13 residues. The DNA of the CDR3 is TGTGCCAGCAGCCCCAATAGCAATCAGCCCCAGCATTTT. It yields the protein CASSPNSNQPQHF.

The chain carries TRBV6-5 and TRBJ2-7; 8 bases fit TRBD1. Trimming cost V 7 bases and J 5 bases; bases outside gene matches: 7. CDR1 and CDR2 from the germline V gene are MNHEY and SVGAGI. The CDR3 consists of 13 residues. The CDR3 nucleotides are TGTGCCAGCATCGGGACAGGCCCTAACGAGCAGTACTTC. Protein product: CASIGTGPNEQYF.

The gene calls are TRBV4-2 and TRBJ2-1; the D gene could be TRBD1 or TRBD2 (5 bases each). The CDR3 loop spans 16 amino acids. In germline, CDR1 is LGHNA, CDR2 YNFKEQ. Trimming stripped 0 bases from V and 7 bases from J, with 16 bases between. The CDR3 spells CASSQDFRGRWNEQFF. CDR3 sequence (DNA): TGTGCCAGCAGCCAAGATTTCCGGGGCCGCTGGAATGAGCAGTTCTTC.